What follows are 22 T cell receptor beta chains derived from one specimen sequenced in a study of blood T cell repertoires in COVID-19. Libraries were prepared by immunoSEQ multiplex PCR; TCRdb keeps only in-frame clonotypes and omits some of them. Counted here are hundreds of thousands of clones, 85% to 90% occurring once; the ten biggest clones make up approximately 2%. The sequencing input was PBMCs or T cells enriched from blood (not recorded which). These receptors came from an older woman in a cohort exposed to, infected with or recovered from COVID-19 (not recorded which).

The chain is built from TRBV24-1 and TRBJ2-5; 9 bases are a match to TRBD1. The CDR3 sequence is 16 residues long. The V segment lost 4 bases and the J segment 4 bases; nucleotides outside the gene matches: 9. Germline lookup yields CDR1 KGHDR and CDR2 SFDVKD. The CDR3 here is CATSESPGQGGETQYF. The CDR3 DNA follows: TGTGCCACCAGTGAAAGTCCGGGACAGGGCGGAGAGACCCAGTACTTC.

Written as DNA, the CDR3 is TGTGCCAGCAGCCCCGGGGGGGGAGGGCCTATCTACAATGAGCAGTTCTTC. Translated: CASSPGGGGPIYNEQFF. The chain is built from TRBV5-4 and TRBJ2-1; TRBD2 aligns across 8 bases. V shed 4 bases and J 3 bases; nucleotides not matched to a gene: 12. Germline V gene sequence: CDR1 SGHNT, CDR2 YYREEE (reference sequence). This CDR3 has 17 amino acids.

In nucleotides, the CDR3 is TGTGCCAGCAGTTTCAGGACAGTAAAAGATACGCAGTATTTT. Translating it yields CASSFRTVKDTQYF. The chain joins TRBV27 to TRBJ2-3, with D possibly being TRBD1 (6 bases). V lost 3 bases to trimming and J lost 5 bases, with 12 bases between them. The germline CDR1 and CDR2 sequences are MNHEY and SMNVEV (reference sequence). The length of the CDR3 is 14 residues.

The chain recombines TRBV13 with TRBJ2-7, with TRBD1 matching over 7 bases. The CDR3 is 19 residues long. CDR1 PRHDT and CDR2 FYEKMQ come from the germline V gene (reference sequence). V was pared by 5 bases and J by 1 base, with 20 bases of the junction left unmatched. This CDR3 reads CASSLSNPWGSTGSYEQYF. The DNA for the CDR3 is TGTGCCAGCAGCCTATCAAACCCGTGGGGTTCGACAGGGTCCTACGAGCAGTACTTC. Variable domain in full (rest from reference TRBV13 and TRBJ2-7): AAGVIQSPRHLIKEKRETATLKCYPIPRHDTVYWYQQGPGQDPQFLISFYEKMQSDKGSIPDRFSAQQFSDYHSELNMSSLELGDSALYFCASSLSNPWGSTGSYEQYFGPGTRLTVT.

The chain employs TRBV11-3 and TRBJ2-2, with TRBD1 matching over 7 bases. V was clipped by 5 bases and J by 6 bases; unmatched bases: 6. Germline V gene data show CDR1 as SGHNT and CDR2 as YENEEA. The CDR3 consists of 14 residues. The CDR3 here is CASSLQGIAGELFF. DNA for the CDR3: TGTGCCAGCAGCCTACAGGGGATCGCCGGGGAGCTGTTTTTT.

This clone was seen a handful of times. CDR3 in amino acids: CASSLMGGGSTDTQYF. Here the CDR3 DNA reads TGTGCCAGCAGCTTAATGGGAGGGGGAAGCACAGATACGCAGTATTTT. The chain is built from TRBV7-3 and TRBJ2-3, with a possible D match to TRBD2 (7 bases). This CDR3 is 16 amino acids long. From germline, CDR1 is SGHTA and CDR2 FQGTGA. The V end was cut by 1 base, the J end by 0 bases, with 11 bases between.

The chain employs TRBV20-1 and TRBJ2-5; TRBD2 aligns across 8 bases. The CDR3 sequence is 15 residues long. V dropped 3 bases and J dropped 4; count of bases not matched to a gene: 10. CDR1 is DFQATT, CDR2 SNEGSKA, per germline (reference sequence). The CDR3 DNA reads TGCAGTGCTAGTTCCCACATAGGACTAGCAGAGACCCAGTACTTC. This gives the protein CSASSHIGLAETQYF.

This chain connects TRBV27 to TRBJ2-1, with 10 bases identical to TRBD2. CDR3 length: 16 residues. CDR1 MNHEY and CDR2 SMNVEV come from the germline V gene (reference sequence). V was pared by 3 bases and J by 8 bases, with 10 bases of the junction left unmatched. The CDR3 DNA follows: TGTGCCAGCAGTTTGTGGCTAGCGGGAGCCGGAGATGAGCAGTTCTTC. Translating gives CASSLWLAGAGDEQFF.

The rearrangement uses TRBV27 and TRBJ1-2, with 10 bases identical to TRBD1. Germline CDR1 MNHEY, CDR2 SMNVEV (reference sequence). The V segment lost 5 bases and the J segment 8 bases; nucleotides outside the gene matches: 8. The CDR3 extends over 14 amino acids. The DNA for the CDR3 is TGTGCCAGCAGTAGAGGGACAGGGGCCGTGGGCTACACCTTC. Amino acid sequence: CASSRGTGAVGYTF.

The chain recombines TRBV6-5 with TRBJ1-1; TRBD1 might be the D (5 bases). Trimming removed 6 bases at V and 8 bases at J, with 19 bases between. The CDR3 is 14 amino acids. Germline lookup yields CDR1 MNHEY and CDR2 SVGAGI. CDR3: CASSPGAGTREAFF. CDR3 DNA sequence: TGTGCCAGCAGCCCCGGGGCGGGGACCCGAGAAGCTTTCTTT.

This chain connects TRBV7-8 to TRBJ2-2; a weak D match, TRBD2 (6 bases). V lost 4 bases and J 9 bases, leaving 21 bases between the germline ends. The CDR3 consists of 16 residues. Germline CDR1 and CDR2: SGHVS and FQNEAQ. This CDR3 reads CASSSAGWIQGRELFF. The CDR3 nucleotides are TGTGCCAGCAGCTCGGCGGGGTGGATCCAGGGCCGGGAGCTGTTTTTT.

This sequence joins TRBV6-5 and TRBJ1-2; possible D gene TRBD1, 6 bases. Trimming cost V 6 bases and J 8 bases, with 22 bases left between them. This CDR3 contains 15 residues. Germline V CDR1 and CDR2: MNHEY, SVGAGI. The CDR3 sequence: CASRQLPGGAWGYTF. Here the CDR3 DNA reads TGTGCCAGCAGGCAACTTCCGGGGGGCGCTTGGGGCTACACCTTC.

V gene TRBV2 combines with J gene TRBJ2-3; the match to TRBD2 covers 12 bases. V shed 5 bases, J shed 5 bases, and the junction held 2 bases outside the gene matches. The CDR3 has 14 amino acids. Germline V CDR1 and CDR2: SNHLY, FYNNEI. CDR3 bases: TGTGCCAGCAGTCCTAGCGGGAGGGAAGATACGCAGTATTTT. Translating gives CASSPSGREDTQYF.

The chain recombines TRBV28 with TRBJ2-3, with 9 nucleotides matching TRBD1. The CDR3 runs to 14 residues. From germline, CDR1 is MDHEN and CDR2 SYDVKM. Trimming at V came to 5 bases and at J to 3 bases, leaving 3 bases not matched to a gene. In nucleotides, the CDR3 is TGTGCCAGCAGTGACGGACAGGGGACAGATACGCAGTATTTT. It yields the protein CASSDGQGTDTQYF. Together with reference TRBV28 and TRBJ2-3, the CDR3 gives the full variable domain: DVKVTQSSRYLVKRTGEKVFLECVQDMDHENMFWYRQDPGLGLRLIYFSYDVKMKEKGDIPEGYSVSREKKERFSLILESASTNQTSMYLCASSDGQGTDTQYFGPGTRLTVL.

V gene TRBV7-9 combines with J gene TRBJ2-1; 7 bases match TRBD2. CDR3 size: 15 residues. The V segment lost 3 bases and the J segment 4 bases; nucleotides outside the gene matches: 6. Germline CDR1 and CDR2: SEHNR and FQNEAQ (reference sequence). CDR3 residues: CASSLGGRTYNEQFF. As DNA, the CDR3 is TGTGCCAGCAGCTTGGGGGGGAGGACTTACAATGAGCAGTTCTTC. The full variable domain, completed using reference TRBV7-9 and TRBJ2-1, is DTGVSQNPRHKITKRGQNVTFRCDPISEHNRLYWYRQTLGQGPEFLTYFQNEAQLEKSRLLSDRFSAERPKGSFSTLEIQRTEQGDSAMYLCASSLGGRTYNEQFFGPGTRLTVL.

The V and J genes are TRBV10-3 and TRBJ2-1; D is perhaps TRBD2 (5 bases). This CDR3 comprises 15 residues. The germline V gene has CDR1 ENHRY and CDR2 SYGVKD. The V and J ends lost 0 bases and 7 bases respectively, with 13 bases between them. Here the CDR3 reads CAISESIGSGNEQFF. The CDR3, as DNA: TGTGCCATCAGTGAGTCGATTGGGAGTGGGAATGAGCAGTTCTTC.

The V and J genes are TRBV5-1 and TRBJ2-2; TRBD2 matches 13 bases. Trimming at V came to 4 bases and at J to 4 bases, leaving 4 bases not matched to a gene. The CDR3 totals 16 residues. The germline V gene has CDR1 SGHRS and CDR2 YFSETQ. The CDR3 is CASSEGLAGRTGELFF. CDR3 coding DNA: TGCGCCAGCAGCGAGGGACTAGCGGGACGCACCGGGGAGCTGTTTTTT. Full variable domain (rest looked up from reference TRBV5-1 and TRBJ2-2): KAGVTQTPRYLIKTRGQQVTLSCSPISGHRSVSWYQQTPGQGLQFLFEYFSETQRNKGNFPGRFSGRQFSNSRSEMNVSTLELGDSALYLCASSEGLAGRTGELFFGEGSRLTVL.

V gene TRBV24-1 combines with J gene TRBJ2-7; D ambiguous. This CDR3 is built from 15 residues. Germline V gene sequence: CDR1 KGHDR, CDR2 SFDVKD. Trimming took off 2 bases at V and 0 bases at J, with 10 bases between the two ends. This CDR3 is CATSDSGSSSYEQYF. The CDR3 region has the DNA TGTGCCACCAGTGATTCAGGTTCAAGCTCCTACGAGCAGTACTTC.

The V gene is TRBV5-1, the J gene TRBJ1-1; 8 bases map to TRBD1. Germline trimming cut 7 bases from V and 0 bases from J; bases unmatched to any gene: 11. Germline CDR1 reads SGHRS; CDR2 reads YFSETQ. This CDR3 has 16 amino acids. This chain's CDR3 is CASYQGAQTLNTEAFF. The CDR3 DNA follows: TGCGCCAGCTACCAGGGGGCACAAACTTTGAACACTGAAGCTTTCTTT.

The gene calls are TRBV19 and TRBJ2-7; D might be TRBD1 (6 bases). The CDR3 runs to 16 residues. The V end lost 5 bases, the J end lost 5 bases, and 22 bases lay between the germline ends. Germline CDR1 reads LNHDA; CDR2 reads SQIVND (reference sequence). CDR3: CASSLSPGMGADEQYF. CDR3 DNA sequence: TGTGCCAGTAGTCTCTCCCCGGGGATGGGGGCGGACGAGCAGTACTTC.

This sequence joins TRBV24-1 and TRBJ2-2; 9 nucleotides line up with TRBD1. The germline V gene has CDR1 KGHDR and CDR2 SFDVKD. This CDR3 is 16 amino acids long. With V trimmed by 7 bases and J by 6 bases, 11 bases remained unmatched. DNA for the CDR3: TGTGCCACCAGGGCAGGGACAGGGATCCGTCCCGGGGAGCTGTTTTTT. Protein product: CATRAGTGIRPGELFF.

V usage is TRBV7-3 and J usage is TRBJ2-3; 10 positions agree with TRBD2. V dropped 5 bases and J dropped 1; count of bases not matched to a gene: 3. From germline, CDR1 is SGHTA and CDR2 FQGTGA. This CDR3 region has 15 residues. The CDR3 loop is CASSPGLARTDTQYF. Written as DNA, the CDR3 is TGTGCCAGCAGCCCGGGACTAGCGCGCACAGATACGCAGTATTTT.